The entry below gives a single T cell receptor beta chain sequence along with its context. Its matching antigen is unknown. V gave up 2 bases and J gave up 5 bases, with 10 bases separating them. This CDR3 contains 13 residues. CDR1 and CDR2 from the germline V gene are SGHDT and YYEEEE. The data stem from a study of T cell responses to AZD1222 COVID-19 vaccine. Looking at the study overall: Second doses at about 4 or about 12 weeks were pooled.

Clones were read by immunoSEQ multiplex PCR, and TCRdb kept only the in-frame ones, dropping some. Of roughly 130,000 clones in the sample, 92% were seen once. Findings and caveats of the study: Spike-specific TCR repertoires showed rising breadth and depth after two AZD1222 doses. Regions 160-218 and 743-854 dominated among vaccine-associated CD4 TCRs spanning spike. Repertoires were sampled only after the peak T cell response.

This sample comprised peripheral blood, obtained on day 0 of AZD1222 vaccination. The V gene is TRBV5-6, the J gene TRBJ2-5; unclear D gene. The receptor's source is an adult in good health. As DNA, the CDR3 is TGTGCCAGCAGCTTTAGGGTAAGGGAGACCCAGTACTTC. As protein: CASSFRVRETQYF.